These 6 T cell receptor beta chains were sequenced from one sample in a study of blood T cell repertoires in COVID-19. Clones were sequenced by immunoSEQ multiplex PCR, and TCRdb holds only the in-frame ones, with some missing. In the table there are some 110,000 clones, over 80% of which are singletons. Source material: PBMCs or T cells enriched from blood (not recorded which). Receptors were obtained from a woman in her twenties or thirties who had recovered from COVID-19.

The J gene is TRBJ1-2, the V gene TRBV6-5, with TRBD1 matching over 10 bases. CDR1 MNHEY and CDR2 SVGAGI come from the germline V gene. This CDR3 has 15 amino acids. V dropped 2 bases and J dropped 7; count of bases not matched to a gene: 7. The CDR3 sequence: CASSYARQGALGYTF. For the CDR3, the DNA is TGTGCCAGCAGTTACGCAAGACAGGGGGCGCTTGGCTACACCTTC.

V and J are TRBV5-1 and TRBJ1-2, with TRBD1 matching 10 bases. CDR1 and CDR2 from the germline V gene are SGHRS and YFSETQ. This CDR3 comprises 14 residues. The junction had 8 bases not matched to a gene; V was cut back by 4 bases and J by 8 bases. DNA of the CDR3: TGCGCCAGCAGCAAGGAACGGGACAGGGGAGGCTACACCTTC. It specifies CASSKERDRGGYTF.

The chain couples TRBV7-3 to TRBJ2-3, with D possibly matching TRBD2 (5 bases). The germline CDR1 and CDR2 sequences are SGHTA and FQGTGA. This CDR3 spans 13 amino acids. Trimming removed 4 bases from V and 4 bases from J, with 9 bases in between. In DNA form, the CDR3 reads TGTGCCAGCAGCTCGTGGAGGTCAGATACGCAGTATTTT. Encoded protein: CASSSWRSDTQYF.

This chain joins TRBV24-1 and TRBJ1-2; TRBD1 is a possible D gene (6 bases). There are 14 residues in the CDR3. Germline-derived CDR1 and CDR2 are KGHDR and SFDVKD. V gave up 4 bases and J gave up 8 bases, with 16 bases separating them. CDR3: CATSEPGQSRGYTF. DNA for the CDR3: TGTGCCACCAGTGAACCCGGACAGTCGAGGGGCTACACCTTC.

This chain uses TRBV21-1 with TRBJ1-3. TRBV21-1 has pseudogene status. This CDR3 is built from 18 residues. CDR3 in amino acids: CASSRNHLGGTSGNTIYF. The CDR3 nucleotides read TGTGCCAGCAGCCGCAATCACCTGGGGGGGACCTCTGGAAACACCATATATTTT.

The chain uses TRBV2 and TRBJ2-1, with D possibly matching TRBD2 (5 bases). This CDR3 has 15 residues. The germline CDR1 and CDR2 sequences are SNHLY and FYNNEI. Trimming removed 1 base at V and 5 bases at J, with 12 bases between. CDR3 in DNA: TGTGCCAGCAGTGAAGTCGGAGGTCTCGACAATGAGCAGTTCTTC. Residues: CASSEVGGLDNEQFF.